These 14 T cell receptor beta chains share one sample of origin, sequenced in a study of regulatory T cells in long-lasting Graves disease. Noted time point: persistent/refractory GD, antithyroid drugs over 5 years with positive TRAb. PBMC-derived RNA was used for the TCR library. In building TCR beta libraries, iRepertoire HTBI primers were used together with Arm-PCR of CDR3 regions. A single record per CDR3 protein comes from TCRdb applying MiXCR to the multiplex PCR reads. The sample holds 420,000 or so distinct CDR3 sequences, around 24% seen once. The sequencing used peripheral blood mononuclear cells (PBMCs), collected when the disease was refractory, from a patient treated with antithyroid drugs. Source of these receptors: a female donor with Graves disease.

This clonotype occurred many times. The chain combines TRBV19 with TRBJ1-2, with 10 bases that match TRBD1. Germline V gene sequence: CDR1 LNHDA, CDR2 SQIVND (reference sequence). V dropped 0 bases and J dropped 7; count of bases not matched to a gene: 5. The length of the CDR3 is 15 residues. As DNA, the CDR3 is TGTGCCAGTAGTATAGATCCGGGGACAGGGGTTGGCTACACCTTC. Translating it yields CASSIDPGTGVGYTF.

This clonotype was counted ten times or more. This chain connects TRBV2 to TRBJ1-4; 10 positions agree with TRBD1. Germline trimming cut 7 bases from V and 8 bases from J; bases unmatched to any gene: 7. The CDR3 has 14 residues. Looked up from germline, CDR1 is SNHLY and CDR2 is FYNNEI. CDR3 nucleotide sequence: TGTGCCAGCAACTGGGACAGGGGTGGAGAAAAACTGTTTTTT. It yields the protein CASNWDRGGEKLFF.

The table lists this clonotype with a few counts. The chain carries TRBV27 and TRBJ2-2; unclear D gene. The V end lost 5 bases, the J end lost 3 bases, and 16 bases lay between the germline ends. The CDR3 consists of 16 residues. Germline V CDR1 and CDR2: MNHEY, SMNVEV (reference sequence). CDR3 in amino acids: CASSPNELQYTGELFF. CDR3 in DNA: TGTGCCAGCAGTCCGAATGAGTTGCAGTACACCGGGGAGCTGTTTTTT.

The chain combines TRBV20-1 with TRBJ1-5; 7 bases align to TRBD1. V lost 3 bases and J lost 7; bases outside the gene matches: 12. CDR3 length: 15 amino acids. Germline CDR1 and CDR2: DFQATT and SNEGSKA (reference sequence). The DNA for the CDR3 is TGCAGTGCTAGTAATATCGACAGGGCGTCCCAGCCCCAGCATTTT. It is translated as CSASNIDRASQPQHF.

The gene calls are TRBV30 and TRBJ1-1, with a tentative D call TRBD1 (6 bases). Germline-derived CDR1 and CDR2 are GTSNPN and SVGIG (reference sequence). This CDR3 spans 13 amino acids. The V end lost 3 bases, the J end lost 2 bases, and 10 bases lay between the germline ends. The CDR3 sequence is CAWSGQKNTEAFF. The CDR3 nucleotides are TGTGCCTGGAGCGGACAGAAAAACACTGAAGCTTTCTTT.

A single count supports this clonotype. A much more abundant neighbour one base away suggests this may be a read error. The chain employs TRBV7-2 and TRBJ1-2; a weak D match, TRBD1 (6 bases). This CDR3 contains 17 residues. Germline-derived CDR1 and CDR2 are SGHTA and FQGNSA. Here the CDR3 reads CASSLGLTGSANYGFTF. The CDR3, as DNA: TGTGCCAGCAGCTTAGGGTTAACAGGGAGTGCTAACTATGGCTTCACCTTC.

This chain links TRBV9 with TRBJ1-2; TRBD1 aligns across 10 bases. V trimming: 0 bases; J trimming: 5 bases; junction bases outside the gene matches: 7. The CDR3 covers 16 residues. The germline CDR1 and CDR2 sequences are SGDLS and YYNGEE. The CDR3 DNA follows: TGTGCCAGCAGCGTAGGGGGGGGGACAGGGGAATATGGCTACACCTTC. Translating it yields CASSVGGGTGEYGYTF.

The CDR3: CAWRFGYGYTF. CDR3 coding DNA: TGTGCCTGGAGGTTTGGCTATGGCTACACCTTC. The chain recombines TRBV30 with TRBJ1-2; D gene ambiguous. Trimming shortened V by 3 bases and J by 4 bases, and 6 bases separated the two germline ends. Germline CDR1 GTSNPN, CDR2 SVGIG (reference sequence). The CDR3 is 11 amino acids. Using reference TRBV30 and TRBJ1-2 for the parts outside the CDR3, the full variable domain is SQTIHQWPATLVQPVGSPLSLECTVEGTSNPNLYWYRQAAGRGLQLLFYSVGIGQISSEVPQNLSASRPQDRQFILSSKKLLLSDSGFYLCAWRFGYGYTFGSGTRLTVV.

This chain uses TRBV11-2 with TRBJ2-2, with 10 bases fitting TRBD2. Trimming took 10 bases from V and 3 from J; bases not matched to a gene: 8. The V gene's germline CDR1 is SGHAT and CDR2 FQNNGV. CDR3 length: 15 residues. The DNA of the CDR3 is TGTGCCACCCAGACGCTAGCGGGAGACACCGGGGAGCTGTTTTTT. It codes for CATQTLAGDTGELFF. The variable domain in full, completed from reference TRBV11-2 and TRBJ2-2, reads EAGVAQSPRYKIIEKRQSVAFWCNPISGHATLYWYQQILGQGPKLLIQFQNNGVVDDSQLPKDRFSAERLKGVDSTLKIQPAKLEDSAVYLCATQTLAGDTGELFFGEGSRLTVL.

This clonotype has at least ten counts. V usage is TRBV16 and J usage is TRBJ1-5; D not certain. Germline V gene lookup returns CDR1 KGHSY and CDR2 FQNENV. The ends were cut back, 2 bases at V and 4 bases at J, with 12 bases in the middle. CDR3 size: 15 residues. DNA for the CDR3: TGTGCCAGCAGCCAAGAGGGAGGGAGAAATCAGCCCCAGCATTTT. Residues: CASSQEGGRNQPQHF.

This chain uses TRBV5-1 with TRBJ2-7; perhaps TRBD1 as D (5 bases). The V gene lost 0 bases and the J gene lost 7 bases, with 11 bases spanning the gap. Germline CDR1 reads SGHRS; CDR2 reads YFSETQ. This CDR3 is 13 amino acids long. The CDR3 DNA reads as TGCGCCAGCAGCTTGGGGGCAGGGATAGAGCAGTACTTC. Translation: CASSLGAGIEQYF.

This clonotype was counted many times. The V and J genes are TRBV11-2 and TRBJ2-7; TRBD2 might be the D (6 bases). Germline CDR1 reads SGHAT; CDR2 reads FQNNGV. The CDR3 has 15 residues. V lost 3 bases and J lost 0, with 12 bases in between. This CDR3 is CASSFGGGSSYEQYF. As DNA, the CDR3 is TGTGCCAGCAGCTTTGGCGGAGGGAGCTCCTACGAGCAGTACTTC. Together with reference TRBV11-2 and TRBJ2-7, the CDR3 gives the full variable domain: EAGVAQSPRYKIIEKRQSVAFWCNPISGHATLYWYQQILGQGPKLLIQFQNNGVVDDSQLPKDRFSAERLKGVDSTLKIQPAKLEDSAVYLCASSFGGGSSYEQYFGPGTRLTVT.

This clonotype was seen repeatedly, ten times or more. Here the CDR3 DNA reads TGTGCCAGCAGCGGGACATACCAAGAGACCCAGTACTTC. Translation gives CASSGTYQETQYF. J is TRBJ2-5 and V is TRBV6-1, with a tentative D call TRBD1 (6 bases). The CDR3 is 13 residues long. Trimming pared 6 bases from V and 0 bases from J, leaving 8 bases between. CDR1 MNHNS and CDR2 SASEGT come from the germline V gene.

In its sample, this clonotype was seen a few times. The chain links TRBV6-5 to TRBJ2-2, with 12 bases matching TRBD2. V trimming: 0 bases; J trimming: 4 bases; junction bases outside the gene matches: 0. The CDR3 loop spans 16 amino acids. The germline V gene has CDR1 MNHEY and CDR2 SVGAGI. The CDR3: CASSYSTSGSTGELFF. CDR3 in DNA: TGTGCCAGCAGTTACTCGACTAGCGGGAGCACCGGGGAGCTGTTTTTT.